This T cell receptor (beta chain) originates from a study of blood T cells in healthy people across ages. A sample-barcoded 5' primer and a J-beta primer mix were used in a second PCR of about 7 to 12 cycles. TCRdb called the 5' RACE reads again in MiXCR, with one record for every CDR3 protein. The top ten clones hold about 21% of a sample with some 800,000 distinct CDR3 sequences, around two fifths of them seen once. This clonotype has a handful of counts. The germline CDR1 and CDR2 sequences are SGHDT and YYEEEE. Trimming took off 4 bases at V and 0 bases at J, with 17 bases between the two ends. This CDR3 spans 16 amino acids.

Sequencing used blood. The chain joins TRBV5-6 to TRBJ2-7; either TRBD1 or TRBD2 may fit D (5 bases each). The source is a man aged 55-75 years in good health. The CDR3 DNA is TGTGCCAGCAGCAAGCAGACGGGGCTTCGCTCCTACGAGCAGTACTTC. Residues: CASSKQTGLRSYEQYF.